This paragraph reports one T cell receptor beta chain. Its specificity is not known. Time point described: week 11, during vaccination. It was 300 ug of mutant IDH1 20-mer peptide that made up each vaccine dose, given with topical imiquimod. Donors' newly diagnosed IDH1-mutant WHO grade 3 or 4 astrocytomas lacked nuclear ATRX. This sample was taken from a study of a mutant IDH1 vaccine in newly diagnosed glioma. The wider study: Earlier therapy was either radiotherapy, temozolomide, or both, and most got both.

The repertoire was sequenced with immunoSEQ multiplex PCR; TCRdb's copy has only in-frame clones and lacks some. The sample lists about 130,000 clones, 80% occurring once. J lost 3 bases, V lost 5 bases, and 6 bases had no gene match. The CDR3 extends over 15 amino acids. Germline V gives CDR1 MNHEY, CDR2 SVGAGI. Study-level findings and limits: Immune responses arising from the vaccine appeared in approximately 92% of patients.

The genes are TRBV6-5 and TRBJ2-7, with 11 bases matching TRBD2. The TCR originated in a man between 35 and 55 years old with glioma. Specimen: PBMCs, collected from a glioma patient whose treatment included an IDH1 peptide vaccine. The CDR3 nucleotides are TGTGCCAGCAGTATAGCGGGAGGGGGATACTACGAGCAGTACTTC. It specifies CASSIAGGGYYEQYF.